This paragraph reports one T cell receptor beta chain. TCRdb's table, derived via immunoSEQ multiplex PCR, lists solely in-frame clones and lacks some. The repertoire consists of 90,000 to 120,000 clones, with 82% occurring once and the leading ten covering about 7%. The sample belongs to a study of control samples from healthy donors and cancer patients. Germline CDR1 MGHRA, CDR2 YSYEKL. V dropped 4 bases and J dropped 3 bases, with 21 bases sitting between them. This CDR3 comprises 17 residues. Sequencing input: blood. This rearrangement joins TRBV4-1 to TRBJ2-5; D call uncertain. The source is a man aged 18-30 years in good health. The chain's CDR3 is CASSPQETASFKETQYF. The DNA for the CDR3 is TGCGCCAGCAGCCCCCAGGAAACAGCCTCTTTTAAAGAGACCCAGTACTTC.